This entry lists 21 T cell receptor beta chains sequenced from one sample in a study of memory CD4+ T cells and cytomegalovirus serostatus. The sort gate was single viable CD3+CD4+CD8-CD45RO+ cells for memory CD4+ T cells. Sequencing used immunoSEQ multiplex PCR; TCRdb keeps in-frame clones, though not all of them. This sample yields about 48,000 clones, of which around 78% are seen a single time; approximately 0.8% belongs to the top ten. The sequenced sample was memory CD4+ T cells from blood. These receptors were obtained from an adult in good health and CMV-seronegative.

DNA of the CDR3: TGTGCCAGCAGCTTGGGTTCGGGGTCCTCCTTCTATGGCTACACCTTC. It specifies CASSLGSGSSFYGYTF. The rearrangement uses TRBV5-6 and TRBJ1-2; D is ambiguous. This CDR3 is 16 amino acids long. V shed 0 bases and J shed 4 bases, with 16 bases lying between them. Germline V gives CDR1 SGHDT, CDR2 YYEEEE.

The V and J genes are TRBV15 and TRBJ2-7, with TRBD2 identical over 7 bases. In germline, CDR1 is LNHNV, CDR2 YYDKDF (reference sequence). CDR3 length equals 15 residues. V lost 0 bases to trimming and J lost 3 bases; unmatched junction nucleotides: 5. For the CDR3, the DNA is TGTGCCACCAGCAGAGATAGCGGGCTCAACTACGAGCAGTACTTC. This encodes CATSRDSGLNYEQYF.

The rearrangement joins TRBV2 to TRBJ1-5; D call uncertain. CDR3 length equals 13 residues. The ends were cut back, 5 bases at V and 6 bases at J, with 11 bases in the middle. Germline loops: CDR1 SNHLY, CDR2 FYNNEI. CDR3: CASSFDGSQPQHF. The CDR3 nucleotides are TGTGCCAGCAGTTTTGACGGGAGTCAGCCCCAGCATTTT. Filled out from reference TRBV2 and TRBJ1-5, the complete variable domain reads EPEVTQTPSHQVTQMGQEVILRCVPISNHLYFYWYRQILGQKVEFLVSFYNNEISEKSEIFDDQFSVERPDGSNFTLKIRSTKLEDSAMYFCASSFDGSQPQHFGDGTRLSIL.

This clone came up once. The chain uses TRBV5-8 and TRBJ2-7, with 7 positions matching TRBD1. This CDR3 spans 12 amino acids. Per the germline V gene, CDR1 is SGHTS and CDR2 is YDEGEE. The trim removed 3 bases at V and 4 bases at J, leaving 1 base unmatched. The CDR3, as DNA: TGTGCCAGCAGCTCGACAGGGTACGAGCAGTACTTC. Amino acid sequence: CASSSTGYEQYF.

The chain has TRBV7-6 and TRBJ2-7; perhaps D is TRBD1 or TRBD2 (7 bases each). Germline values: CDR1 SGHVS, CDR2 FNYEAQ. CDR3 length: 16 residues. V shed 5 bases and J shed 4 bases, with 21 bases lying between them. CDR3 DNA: TGTGCCAGCAGCGGGGGAGGGGGCAGGGATCGATACGAGCAGTACTTC. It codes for CASSGGGGRDRYEQYF.

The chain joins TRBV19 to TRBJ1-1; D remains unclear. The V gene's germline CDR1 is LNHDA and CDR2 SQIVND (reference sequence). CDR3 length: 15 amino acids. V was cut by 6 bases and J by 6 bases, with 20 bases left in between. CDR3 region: CASSRAKGKGPEAFF. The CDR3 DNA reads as TGTGCCAGTAGCCGAGCGAAAGGGAAAGGCCCTGAAGCTTTCTTT.

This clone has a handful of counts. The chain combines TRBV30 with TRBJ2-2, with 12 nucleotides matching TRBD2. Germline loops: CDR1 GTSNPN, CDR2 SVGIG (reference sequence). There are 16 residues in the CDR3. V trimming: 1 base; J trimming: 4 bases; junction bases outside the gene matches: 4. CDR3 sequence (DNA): TGTGCCTGGAGTGACCGACTAGCGGGAGTCACCGGGGAGCTGTTTTTT. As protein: CAWSDRLAGVTGELFF.

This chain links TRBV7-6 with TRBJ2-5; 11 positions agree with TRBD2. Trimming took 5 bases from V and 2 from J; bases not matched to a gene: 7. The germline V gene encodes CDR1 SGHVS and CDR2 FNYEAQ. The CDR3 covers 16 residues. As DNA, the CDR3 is TGTGCCAGCAGCGCACGACTAGCGGGGACACAAGAGACCCAGTACTTC. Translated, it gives CASSARLAGTQETQYF.

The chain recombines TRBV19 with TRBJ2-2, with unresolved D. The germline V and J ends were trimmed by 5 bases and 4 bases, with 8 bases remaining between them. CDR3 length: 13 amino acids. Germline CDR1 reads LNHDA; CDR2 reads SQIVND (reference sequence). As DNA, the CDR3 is TGTGCCAGTAGTGTAGTCGGCACCGGGGAGCTGTTTTTT. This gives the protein CASSVVGTGELFF. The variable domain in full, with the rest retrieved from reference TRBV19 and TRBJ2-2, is DGGITQSPKYLFRKEGQNVTLSCEQNLNHDAMYWYRQDPGQGLRLIYYSQIVNDFQKGDIAEGYSVSREKKESFPLTVTSAQKNPTAFYLCASSVVGTGELFFGEGSRLTVL.

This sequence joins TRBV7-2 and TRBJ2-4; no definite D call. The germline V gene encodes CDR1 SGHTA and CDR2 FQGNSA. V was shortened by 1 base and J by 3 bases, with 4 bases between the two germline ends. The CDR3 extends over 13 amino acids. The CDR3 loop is CASSLGGKNIQYF. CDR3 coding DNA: TGTGCCAGCAGCTTAGGTGGCAAAAACATTCAGTACTTC.

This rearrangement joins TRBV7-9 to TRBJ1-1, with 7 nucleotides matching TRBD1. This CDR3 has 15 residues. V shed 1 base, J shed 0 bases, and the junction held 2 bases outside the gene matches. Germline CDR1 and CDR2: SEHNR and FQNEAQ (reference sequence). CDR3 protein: CASSLGDRVNTEAFF. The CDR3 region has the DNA TGTGCCAGCAGCTTAGGTGACAGGGTGAACACTGAAGCTTTCTTT.

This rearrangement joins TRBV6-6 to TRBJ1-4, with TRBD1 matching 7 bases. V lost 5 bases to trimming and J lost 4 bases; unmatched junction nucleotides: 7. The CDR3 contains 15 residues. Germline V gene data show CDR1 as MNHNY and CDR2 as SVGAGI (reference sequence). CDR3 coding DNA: TGTGCCAGCAGTCAAATTACAGGGGTTAATGAAAAACTGTTTTTT. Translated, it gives CASSQITGVNEKLFF.

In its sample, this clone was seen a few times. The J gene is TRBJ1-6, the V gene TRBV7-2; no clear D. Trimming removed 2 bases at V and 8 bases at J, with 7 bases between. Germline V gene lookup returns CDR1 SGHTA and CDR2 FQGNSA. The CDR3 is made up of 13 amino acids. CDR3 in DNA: TGTGCCAGCAGCTTATATGTCGATTCACCCCTCCACTTT. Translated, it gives CASSLYVDSPLHF.

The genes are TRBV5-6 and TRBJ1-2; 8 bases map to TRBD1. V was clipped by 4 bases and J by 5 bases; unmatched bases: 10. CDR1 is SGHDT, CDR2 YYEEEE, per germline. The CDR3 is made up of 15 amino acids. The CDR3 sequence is CASSPSTGVWYGYTF. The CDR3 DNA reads TGTGCCAGCAGCCCCTCGACAGGGGTTTGGTATGGCTACACCTTC.

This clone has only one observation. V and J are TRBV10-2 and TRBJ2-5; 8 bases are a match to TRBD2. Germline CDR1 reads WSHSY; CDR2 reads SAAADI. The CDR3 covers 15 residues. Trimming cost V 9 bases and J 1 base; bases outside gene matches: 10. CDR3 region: CASRERGRPQETQYF. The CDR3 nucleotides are TGCGCCAGTAGGGAGCGGGGGAGACCCCAAGAGACCCAGTACTTC.

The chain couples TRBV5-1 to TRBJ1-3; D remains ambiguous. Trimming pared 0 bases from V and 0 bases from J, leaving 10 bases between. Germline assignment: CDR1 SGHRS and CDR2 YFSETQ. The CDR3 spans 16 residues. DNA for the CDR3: TGCGCCAGCAGCTTGGATCCAGTGGCCTCTGGAAACACCATATATTTT. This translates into CASSLDPVASGNTIYF. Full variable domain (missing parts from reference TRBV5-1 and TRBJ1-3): KAGVTQTPRYLIKTRGQQVTLSCSPISGHRSVSWYQQTPGQGLQFLFEYFSETQRNKGNFPGRFSGRQFSNSRSEMNVSTLELGDSALYLCASSLDPVASGNTIYFGEGSWLTVV.

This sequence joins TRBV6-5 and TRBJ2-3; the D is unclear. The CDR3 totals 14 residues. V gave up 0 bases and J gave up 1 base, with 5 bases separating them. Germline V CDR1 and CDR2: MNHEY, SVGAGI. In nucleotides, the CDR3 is TGTGCCAGCAGTTACTCGAGCGGCACAGATACGCAGTATTTT. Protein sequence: CASSYSSGTDTQYF.

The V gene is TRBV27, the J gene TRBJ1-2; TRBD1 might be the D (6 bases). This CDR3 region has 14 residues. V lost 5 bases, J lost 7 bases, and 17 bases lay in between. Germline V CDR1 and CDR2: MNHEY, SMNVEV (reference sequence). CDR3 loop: CASSTYRDQAGYTF. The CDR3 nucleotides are TGTGCCAGCAGTACCTACAGGGATCAGGCTGGCTACACCTTC.

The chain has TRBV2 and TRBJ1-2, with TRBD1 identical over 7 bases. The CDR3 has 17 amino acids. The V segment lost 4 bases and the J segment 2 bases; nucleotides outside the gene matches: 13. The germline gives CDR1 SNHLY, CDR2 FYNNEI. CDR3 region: CASSGTPWTGVNYGYTF. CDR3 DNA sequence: TGTGCCAGCAGTGGTACCCCCTGGACAGGAGTAAACTATGGCTACACCTTC.

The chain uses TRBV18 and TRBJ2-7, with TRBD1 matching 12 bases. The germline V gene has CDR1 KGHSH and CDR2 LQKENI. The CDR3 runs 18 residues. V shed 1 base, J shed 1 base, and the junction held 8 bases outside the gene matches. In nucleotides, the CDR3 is TGTGCCAGCTCACCACAGGGACAGGGGGCTGGGAGATCCTACGAGCAGTACTTC. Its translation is CASSPQGQGAGRSYEQYF.

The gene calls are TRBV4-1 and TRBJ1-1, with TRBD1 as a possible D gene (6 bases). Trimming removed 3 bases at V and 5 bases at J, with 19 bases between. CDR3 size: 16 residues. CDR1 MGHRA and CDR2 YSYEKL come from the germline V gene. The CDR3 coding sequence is TGCGCCAGCAGCCATGAACGGGACCTAGGGGGTACTGAAGCTTTCTTT. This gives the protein CASSHERDLGGTEAFF.